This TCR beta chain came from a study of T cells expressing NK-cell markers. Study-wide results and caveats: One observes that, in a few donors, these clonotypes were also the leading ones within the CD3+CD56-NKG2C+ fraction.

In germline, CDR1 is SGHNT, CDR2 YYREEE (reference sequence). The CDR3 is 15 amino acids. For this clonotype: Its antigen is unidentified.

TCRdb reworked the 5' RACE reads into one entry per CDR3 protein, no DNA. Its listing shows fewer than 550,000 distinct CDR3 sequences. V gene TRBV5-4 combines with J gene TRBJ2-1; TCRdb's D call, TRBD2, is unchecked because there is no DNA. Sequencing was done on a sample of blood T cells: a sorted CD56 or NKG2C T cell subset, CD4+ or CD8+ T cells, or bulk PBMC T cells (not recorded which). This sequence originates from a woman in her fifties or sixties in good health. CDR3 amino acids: CASSWFRTGLNEQFF.